This is a list of T cell receptor beta chains from one sample in a study of vaccination effects on CD4 cells after COVID-19. Their recognized antigens are unknown. Generated by immunoSEQ multiplex PCR, the TCRdb table keeps only in-frame clones and is missing some. The top ten clones hold about 10% of a sample with tens of thousands of clones, roughly 75% of them seen once. Sample: CD4+ T cells from PBMCs cultured without peptide, taken before COVID-19 vaccination. The receptors were gathered from a human donor who received a COVID-19 vaccine. Each CDR3 is given with its conserved first and last residue. The D gene is left open where the match is weak. For some rows the clone size is stated as once, few or many, or as a class when expanded; others skip it.

clone size	V gene	J gene	D gene	CDR3 DNA	CDR3 protein
.	TRBV5-1	TRBJ2-3	.	TGCGCCACCCGAAGGGACCCCCCGGATACGCAGTATTTT	CATRRDPPDTQYF
few	TRBV7-9	TRBJ2-1	.	TGTGCCAGCAGCTTAGGGGGCCTTCGTCGCAATGAGCAGTTCTTC	CASSLGGLRRNEQFF
.	TRBV2	TRBJ2-1	TRBD2	TGTGCCAGCAGTAGGCTAGCGGGCTACAATGAGCAGTTCTTC	CASSRLAGYNEQFF
.	TRBV4-3	TRBJ1-2	TRBD1	TGCGCCAGCAGCCAAGATTATACAGGGGGATATGGCTACACCTTC	CASSQDYTGGYGYTF
.	TRBV7-3	TRBJ2-5	.	TGTGCCAGCAGCTTAACTGGGGGACCAGGAGAGACCCAGTACTTC	CASSLTGGPGETQYF
.	TRBV19	TRBJ2-3	TRBD2	TGTGCCAGTAGTACCCGACTAGCAGAAGGGCCAGATACGCAGTATTTT	CASSTRLAEGPDTQYF
.	TRBV11-1	TRBJ2-3	TRBD1	TGTGCCAGCAGCGTTACCGGGACAGGCACAGATACGCAGTATTTT	CASSVTGTGTDTQYF
.	TRBV11-1	TRBJ2-5	.	TGTGCCAGCAGCTTAGGGGAATTGGGAAAACAAGAGACCCAGTACTTC	CASSLGELGKQETQYF
.	TRBV19	TRBJ2-5	TRBD1	TGTGCCAGTGGTTCCGGGACAGGGGTTCCCTTACAAGAGACCCAGTACTTC	CASGSGTGVPLQETQYF
.	TRBV7-2	TRBJ1-2	.	TGTGCCAGCAGCTTAAGTGTTCAGGAGAACTATGGCTACACCTTC	CASSLSVQENYGYTF
.	TRBV5-1	TRBJ1-1	.	TGCGCCAGCAGCTTGGGGATGTCGGGGAACACTGAAGCTTTCTTT	CASSLGMSGNTEAFF
few	TRBV2	TRBJ1-2	.	TGTGCCAGCAGCCTAGGGAGGGCAAACTATGGCTACACCTTC	CASSLGRANYGYTF
.	TRBV14	TRBJ1-2	TRBD1	TGTGCCAGCAGCCGGGACAGCTATTATGGCTACACCTTC	CASSRDSYYGYTF
.	TRBV7-9	TRBJ1-5	.	TGTGCCAGCAGCTTAGCGCGGGAGGATAGCAATCAGCCCCAGCATTTT	CASSLAREDSNQPQHF
.	TRBV5-1	TRBJ2-3	TRBD2	TGCGCCAGCCACTGGGGGACTACCGAAAGCACAGATACGCAGTATTTT	CASHWGTTESTDTQYF
.	TRBV9	TRBJ1-4	TRBD1	TGTGCCAGCAGCCCCCGACAGGGTACTAATGAAAAACTGTTTTTT	CASSPRQGTNEKLFF
.	TRBV5-4	TRBJ1-6	TRBD1	TGTGCCAGCAGCTTGGATCGGGACAGGGGGACACCCCTCCACTTT	CASSLDRDRGTPLHF